The present entry profiles one T cell receptor beta chain with its context. The CDR3 is 12 residues long. Trimming took off 1 base at V and 3 bases at J, with 4 bases between the two ends. CDR1 LNHNV and CDR2 YYDKDF come from the germline V gene (reference sequence). This specimen belongs to a study of T cell responses to AZD1222 COVID-19 vaccine. Sequenced by immunoSEQ multiplex PCR; TCRdb stores in-frame clones only, minus some. The table has 120,000 or so clones, 88% seen once. This TCR was sampled from an adult in good health. This sequence joins TRBV15 and TRBJ2-7, with D hard to call. This specimen consisted of peripheral blood, obtained on day 0 of AZD1222 vaccination. CDR3 DNA: TGTGCCACCAGCAGAGGGTTCTACGAGCAGTACTTC. Translated, it gives CATSRGFYEQYF.